This T cell receptor (beta chain) is from a study of regulatory T cells in long-lasting Graves disease. On the study more broadly: Antithyroid drugs had been taken under 3 months by newly diagnosed Graves' patients. Study results and limitations: Samples came from peripheral blood alone, without thyroid tissue. Persistent patients shared more public clonotypes (approximately 2,900) than new patients (roughly 970).

Trimming at V came to 5 bases and at J to 6 bases, leaving 6 bases not matched to a gene. Germline V gene lookup returns CDR1 SEHNR and CDR2 FQNEAQ (reference sequence). This CDR3 region has 14 residues. Time point indicated: newly diagnosed GD, antithyroid drugs for less than 3 months. Generation of the TCR library employed RNA extracted from PBMCs. TCR beta libraries were built with iRepertoire HTBI primers and Arm-PCR of CDR3 regions. TCRdb reprocessed the multiplex PCR reads with MiXCR, giving one entry per CDR3 protein. The top ten hold more than 8% of the sample, which has 550,000 or so distinct CDR3 sequences, approximately 12% seen once. The sample holds many counts of this clonotype. Its target is not known. These data were also reused for a study on T cells in Graves' hyperthyroidism and ophthalmopathy. That source notes: When the TCR CDR3 underwent first-round RT-PCR, the HTBI primer set was used.

This receptor was identified in a woman in her 30s with Graves disease. The sample was peripheral blood mononuclear cells (PBMCs), taken at new diagnosis, from a patient treated with antithyroid drugs. The rearrangement joins TRBV7-9 to TRBJ1-2; 10 bases fit TRBD1. The CDR3 region has the DNA TGTGCCAGCAGCGACGAGACAGGGGGCAATGGCTACACCTTC. Amino acid sequence: CASSDETGGNGYTF.